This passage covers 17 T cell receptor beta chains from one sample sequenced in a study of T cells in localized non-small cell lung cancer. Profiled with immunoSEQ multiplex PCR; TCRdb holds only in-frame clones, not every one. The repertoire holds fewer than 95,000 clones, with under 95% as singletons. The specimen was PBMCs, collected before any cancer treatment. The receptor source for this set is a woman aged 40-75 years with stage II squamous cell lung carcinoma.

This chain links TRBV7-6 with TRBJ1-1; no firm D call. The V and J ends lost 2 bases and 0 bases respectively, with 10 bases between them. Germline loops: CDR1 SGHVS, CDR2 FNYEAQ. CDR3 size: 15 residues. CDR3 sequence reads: CASSLSEGMNTEAFF. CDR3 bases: TGTGCCAGCAGCTTATCCGAAGGAATGAACACTGAAGCTTTCTTT.

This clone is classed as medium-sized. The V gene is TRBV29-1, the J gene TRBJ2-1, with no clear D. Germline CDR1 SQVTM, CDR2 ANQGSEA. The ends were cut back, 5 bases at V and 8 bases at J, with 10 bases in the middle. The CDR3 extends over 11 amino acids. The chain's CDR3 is CSVSNFYEQFF. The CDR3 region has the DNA TGCAGCGTTTCTAATTTCTATGAGCAGTTCTTC.

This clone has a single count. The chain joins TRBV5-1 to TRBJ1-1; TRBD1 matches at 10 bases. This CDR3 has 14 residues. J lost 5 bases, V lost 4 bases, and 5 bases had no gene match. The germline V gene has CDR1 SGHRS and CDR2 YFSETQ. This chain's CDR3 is CASSVGTGETEAFF. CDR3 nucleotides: TGCGCCAGCAGCGTCGGGACAGGGGAAACTGAAGCTTTCTTT.

Here the CDR3 reads CASSFISMNGELFF. CDR3 in DNA: TGTGCCAGCAGTTTCATATCGATGAACGGGGAGCTGTTTTTT. J is TRBJ2-2 and V is TRBV6-5, with D unclear. Germline CDR1 is MNHEY and CDR2 is SVGAGI. The ends were cut back, 4 bases at V and 7 bases at J, with 13 bases in the middle. There are 14 residues in the CDR3.

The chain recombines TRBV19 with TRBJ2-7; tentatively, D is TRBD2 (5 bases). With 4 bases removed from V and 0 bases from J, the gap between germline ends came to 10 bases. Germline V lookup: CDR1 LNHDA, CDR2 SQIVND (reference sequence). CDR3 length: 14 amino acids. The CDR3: CASSRGSSSYEQYF. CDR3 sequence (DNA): TGTGCCAGTAGTAGAGGGTCCTCCTCCTACGAGCAGTACTTC.

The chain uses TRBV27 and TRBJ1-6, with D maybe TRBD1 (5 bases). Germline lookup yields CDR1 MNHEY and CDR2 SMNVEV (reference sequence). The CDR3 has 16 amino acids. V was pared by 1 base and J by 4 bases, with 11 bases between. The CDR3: CASSLFGGNYNSPLHF. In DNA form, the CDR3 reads TGTGCCAGCAGTTTATTTGGGGGGAATTATAATTCACCCCTCCACTTT.

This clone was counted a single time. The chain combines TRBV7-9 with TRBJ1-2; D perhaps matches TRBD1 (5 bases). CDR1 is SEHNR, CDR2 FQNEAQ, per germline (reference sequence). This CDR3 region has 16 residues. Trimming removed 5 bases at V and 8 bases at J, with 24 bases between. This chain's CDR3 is CASSSNRFQGVGGYTF. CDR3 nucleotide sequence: TGTGCCAGCAGCAGTAACCGATTCCAGGGTGTAGGGGGCTACACCTTC.

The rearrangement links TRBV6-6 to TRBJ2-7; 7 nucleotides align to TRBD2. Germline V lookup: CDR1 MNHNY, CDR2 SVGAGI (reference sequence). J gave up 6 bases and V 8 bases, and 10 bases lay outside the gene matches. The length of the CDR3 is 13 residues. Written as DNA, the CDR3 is TGTGCCAGCCTGGGAGGGCCCCAACTCGAGCAGTACTTC. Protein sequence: CASLGGPQLEQYF.

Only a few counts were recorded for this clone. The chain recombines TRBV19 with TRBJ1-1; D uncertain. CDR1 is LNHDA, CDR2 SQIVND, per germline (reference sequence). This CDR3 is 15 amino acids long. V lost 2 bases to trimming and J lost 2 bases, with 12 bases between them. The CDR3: CASSITAGANTEAFF. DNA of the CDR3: TGTGCCAGTAGTATAACGGCTGGTGCCAACACTGAAGCTTTCTTT.

CDR3 protein: CASSLAGPSFYEQYF. CDR3 bases: TGTGCCAGCAGCTTGGCGGGACCGTCTTTCTACGAGCAGTACTTC. This chain connects TRBV7-9 to TRBJ2-7, with a tentative D call TRBD2 (6 bases). Trimming took off 3 bases at V and 3 bases at J, with 15 bases between the two ends. This CDR3 has 15 amino acids. CDR1 SEHNR and CDR2 FQNEAQ come from the germline V gene (reference sequence).

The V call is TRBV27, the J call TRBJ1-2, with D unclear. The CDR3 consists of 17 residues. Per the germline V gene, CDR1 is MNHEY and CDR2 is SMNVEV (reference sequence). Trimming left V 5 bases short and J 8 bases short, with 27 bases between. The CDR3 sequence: CASSAFRRASLRGGYTF. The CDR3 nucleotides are TGTGCCAGCAGTGCCTTTCGCCGGGCCTCCTTAAGAGGAGGCTACACCTTC.

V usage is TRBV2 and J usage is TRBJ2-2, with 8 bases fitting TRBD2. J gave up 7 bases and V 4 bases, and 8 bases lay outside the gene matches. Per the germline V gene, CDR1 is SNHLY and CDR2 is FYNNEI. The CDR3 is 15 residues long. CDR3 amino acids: CASSGEAGVGGELFF. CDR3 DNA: TGTGCCAGCAGTGGGGAAGCGGGAGTCGGCGGGGAGCTGTTTTTT.

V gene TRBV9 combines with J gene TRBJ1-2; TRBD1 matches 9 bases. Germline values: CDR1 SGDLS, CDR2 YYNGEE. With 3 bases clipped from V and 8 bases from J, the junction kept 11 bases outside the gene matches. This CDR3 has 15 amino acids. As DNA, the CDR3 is TGTGCCAGCAGCGAGGCCCGGACAGGGGCCTGGGGCTACACCTTC. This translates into CASSEARTGAWGYTF.

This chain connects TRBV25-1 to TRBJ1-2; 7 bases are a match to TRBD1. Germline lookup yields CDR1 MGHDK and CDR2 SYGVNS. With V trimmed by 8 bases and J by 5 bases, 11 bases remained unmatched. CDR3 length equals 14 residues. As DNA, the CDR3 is TGTGCCAGCGCCCGACCCGGGACAGCTTATGGCTACACCTTC. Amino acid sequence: CASARPGTAYGYTF.

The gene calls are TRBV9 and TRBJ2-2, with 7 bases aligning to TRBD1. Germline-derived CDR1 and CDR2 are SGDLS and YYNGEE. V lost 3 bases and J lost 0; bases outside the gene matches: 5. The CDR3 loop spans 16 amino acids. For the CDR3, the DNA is TGTGCCAGCAGCGCTCGGACAGGTTCGAACACCGGGGAGCTGTTTTTT. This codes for CASSARTGSNTGELFF. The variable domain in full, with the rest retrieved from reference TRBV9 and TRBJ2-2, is DSGVTQTPKHLITATGQRVTLRCSPRSGDLSVYWYQQSLDQGLQFLIQYYNGEERAKGNILERFSAQQFPDLHSELNLSSLELGDSALYFCASSARTGSNTGELFFGEGSRLTVL.

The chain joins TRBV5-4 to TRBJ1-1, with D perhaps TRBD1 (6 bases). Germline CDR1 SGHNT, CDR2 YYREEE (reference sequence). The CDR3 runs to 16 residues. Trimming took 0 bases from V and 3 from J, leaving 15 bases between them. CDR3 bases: TGTGCCAGCAGCTTGGACGTACAGGGAGGGCACACTGAAGCTTTCTTT. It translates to CASSLDVQGGHTEAFF.

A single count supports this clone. Here the CDR3 reads CASSLEGLPHEQYF. The CDR3 DNA sequence: TGTGCCAGCAGCTTAGAGGGACTGCCCCACGAGCAGTACTTC. This chain joins TRBV7-9 and TRBJ2-7; D perhaps matches TRBD2 (6 bases). Trimming stripped 1 base from V and 5 bases from J, with 12 bases between. Germline CDR1 and CDR2: SEHNR and FQNEAQ (reference sequence). The CDR3 contains 14 residues.